One and the same sample provided the 27 T cell receptor beta chains below, sequenced in a study of blood T cell repertoires in COVID-19. Sequencing was performed with immunoSEQ multiplex PCR; in TCRdb, only in-frame clones are kept and a portion is missing. Of approximately 200,000 clones listed, around 90% are singletons. The material sequenced was PBMCs or T cells enriched from blood (not recorded which). These receptors were taken from a man in his thirties or forties who had recovered from COVID-19.

The chain joins TRBV9 to TRBJ1-1, with no clear D. CDR3 length: 13 amino acids. The V gene's germline CDR1 is SGDLS and CDR2 YYNGEE. Deletions cut 5 bases from V and 1 base from J, with 9 bases between. The CDR3 loop is CASSLSGNTEAFF. The CDR3 DNA follows: TGTGCCAGCAGTCTATCGGGGAACACTGAAGCTTTCTTT.

The rearrangement links TRBV10-3 to TRBJ1-4; the D gene is possibly TRBD1 (5 bases). CDR1 is ENHRY, CDR2 SYGVKD, per germline. The CDR3 loop spans 15 amino acids. Trimming left V 7 bases short and J 5 bases short, with 17 bases between. In DNA, the CDR3 is TGTGCCATCAAAGAGAGCCGGGGGGAAAATGAAAAACTGTTTTTT. It specifies CAIKESRGENEKLFF.

The chain combines TRBV30 with TRBJ1-2; 7 nucleotides agree with TRBD1. Trimming at V came to 0 bases and at J to 6 bases, leaving 4 bases not matched to a gene. The length of the CDR3 is 13 residues. The germline V gene encodes CDR1 GTSNPN and CDR2 SVGIG (reference sequence). CDR3 residues: CAWSVLQGHGYTF. The CDR3 DNA sequence: TGTGCCTGGAGTGTACTACAGGGGCATGGCTACACCTTC.

The V call is TRBV7-9, the J call TRBJ2-3, with a tentative D call TRBD2 (6 bases). With 1 base removed from V and 5 bases from J, the gap between germline ends came to 16 bases. CDR1 is SEHNR, CDR2 FQNEAQ, per germline (reference sequence). The length of the CDR3 is 16 residues. For the CDR3, the DNA is TGTGCCAGCAGCTTAGTTGCGGAGCCCGGGGGAGATACGCAGTATTTT. It translates to CASSLVAEPGGDTQYF.

This clone turned up a few times. The rearrangement uses TRBV30 and TRBJ1-2; the D is unclear. In germline, CDR1 is GTSNPN, CDR2 SVGIG (reference sequence). The CDR3 is 12 amino acids. The V and J ends lost 5 bases and 4 bases respectively, with 11 bases between them. In DNA form, the CDR3 reads TGTGCCTGGGGAGGAGGCCCCTATGGCTACACCTTC. It encodes CAWGGGPYGYTF. Filled out from reference TRBV30 and TRBJ1-2, the complete variable domain reads SQTIHQWPATLVQPVGSPLSLECTVEGTSNPNLYWYRQAAGRGLQLLFYSVGIGQISSEVPQNLSASRPQDRQFILSSKKLLLSDSGFYLCAWGGGPYGYTFGSGTRLTVV.

CDR3 in DNA: TGTGCCAGCAGCATAACGGGACTAGCGCCATCCTACGAGCAGTACTTC. As protein: CASSITGLAPSYEQYF. The gene calls are TRBV28 and TRBJ2-7; TRBD2 aligns across 10 bases. The CDR3 has 16 amino acids. The V segment lost 6 bases and the J segment 1 base; nucleotides outside the gene matches: 9. Germline V gene lookup returns CDR1 MDHEN and CDR2 SYDVKM.

CDR3 sequence: CATSRLTRLPNQPQHF. The DNA of the CDR3 is TGTGCCACCAGCAGACTGACAAGATTACCAAATCAGCCCCAGCATTTT. This sequence joins TRBV15 and TRBJ1-5; D gene uncertain. The V end lost 2 bases, the J end lost 4 bases, and 15 bases lay between the germline ends. CDR1 and CDR2 from the germline V gene are LNHNV and YYDKDF (reference sequence). The CDR3 spans 16 residues.

The chain's CDR3 is CASSRRQDHYGYTF. The CDR3 DNA sequence: TGTGCCAGCAGCCGTAGACAGGACCACTATGGCTACACCTTC. This chain connects TRBV7-2 to TRBJ1-2, with a tentative D call TRBD1 (6 bases). This CDR3 comprises 14 residues. Germline assignment: CDR1 SGHTA and CDR2 FQGNSA. Trimming removed 5 bases from V and 3 bases from J, with 13 bases in between.

The chain links TRBV5-1 to TRBJ1-1; no reliable D call. This CDR3 has 14 amino acids. Per germline, CDR1 SGHRS and CDR2 YFSETQ. The ends were cut back, 4 bases at V and 1 base at J, with 11 bases in the middle. CDR3 protein: CASSPYSQNTEAFF. As DNA, the CDR3 is TGCGCCAGCAGCCCCTACAGTCAGAACACTGAAGCTTTCTTT.

This chain connects TRBV6-4 to TRBJ1-1, with D possibly being TRBD1 (5 bases). Trimming took off 6 bases at V and 3 bases at J, with 14 bases between the two ends. From germline, CDR1 is MRHNA and CDR2 SNTAGT. There are 14 residues in the CDR3. The CDR3 nucleotides are TGTGCCAGCAGGGGGGAGGGACGTGACACTGAAGCTTTCTTT. The encoded protein is CASRGEGRDTEAFF.

The chain couples TRBV19 to TRBJ1-5, with 8 bases that match TRBD1. The ends lost 1 base at V and 7 bases at J; junction bases unmatched: 9. The CDR3 is 16 residues long. CDR1 and CDR2 (germline): LNHDA, SQIVND (reference sequence). The CDR3 bases are TGTGCCAGTAGTATAGGCACAGGGGGGGGAGACCAGCCCCAGCATTTT. It translates to CASSIGTGGGDQPQHF.

The chain employs TRBV24-1 and TRBJ2-6, with 9 bases identical to TRBD1. V was pared by 2 bases and J by 0 bases, with 4 bases of the junction left unmatched. CDR3 size: 18 residues. Germline CDR1 KGHDR, CDR2 SFDVKD. The CDR3 region is CATSDSGQGYSGANVLTF. The CDR3 nucleotides are TGTGCCACCAGTGATTCGGGACAGGGATACTCTGGGGCCAACGTCCTGACTTTC.

V gene TRBV11-2 combines with J gene TRBJ2-7; D may be TRBD1 (5 bases). The germline gives CDR1 SGHAT, CDR2 FQNNGV. The V end was cut by 0 bases, the J end by 3 bases, with 9 bases between. The CDR3 spans 14 residues. The CDR3 nucleotides are TGTGCCAGCAGCTTAGACGTTAGGGGCTACGAGCAGTACTTC. It specifies CASSLDVRGYEQYF.

This clone was counted a few times. The chain joins TRBV19 to TRBJ1-1, with TRBD1 as a possible D gene (6 bases). This CDR3 comprises 17 residues. Germline-derived CDR1 and CDR2 are LNHDA and SQIVND (reference sequence). V gave up 2 bases and J gave up 0 bases, with 16 bases separating them. CDR3 sequence: CASSIRSFQGMNTEAFF. The CDR3, as DNA: TGTGCCAGTAGTATACGTTCGTTTCAGGGGATGAACACTGAAGCTTTCTTT.

This chain joins TRBV9 and TRBJ2-1, with 8 bases matching TRBD1. This CDR3 is built from 18 residues. Germline-derived CDR1 and CDR2 are SGDLS and YYNGEE. V lost 2 bases to trimming and J lost 0 bases; unmatched junction nucleotides: 10. As DNA, the CDR3 is TGTGCCAGCAGCGTGGGGCAGGGGGCAGCTGGCTCCTACAATGAGCAGTTCTTC. This gives the protein CASSVGQGAAGSYNEQFF.

This clone was observed a few times. The rearrangement links TRBV10-3 to TRBJ2-7; D may be TRBD2 (6 bases). Trimming stripped 2 bases from V and 2 bases from J, with 19 bases between. CDR1 is ENHRY, CDR2 SYGVKD, per germline. CDR3 size: 17 residues. DNA of the CDR3: TGTGCCATCAGTGAGGCCTTGCTCCTAGCGCAAACCTACGAGCAGTACTTC. Its protein product is CAISEALLLAQTYEQYF.

V is TRBV19 and J is TRBJ1-2; 10 bases match TRBD1. Germline CDR1 LNHDA, CDR2 SQIVND (reference sequence). Unmatched junction bases numbered 11, after V lost 7 bases and J lost 9 bases. The CDR3 contains 14 residues. CDR3 in DNA: TGTGCCAGTACCCCTAGAGGGACAGGGGAACGCTACACCTTC. Translation gives CASTPRGTGERYTF.

DNA of the CDR3: TGTGCCAGCAGTTGGGACAGGGGGCCGGGGGGCTACACCTTC. Its protein is CASSWDRGPGGYTF. J is TRBJ1-2 and V is TRBV28; 12 bases agree with TRBD1. The CDR3 spans 14 residues. CDR1 is MDHEN, CDR2 SYDVKM, per germline. V lost 4 bases to trimming and J lost 8 bases; unmatched junction nucleotides: 5.

The chain employs TRBV5-1 and TRBJ2-1; 7 nucleotides match TRBD1. CDR3 length: 14 amino acids. The trim removed 0 bases at V and 9 bases at J, leaving 6 bases unmatched. Germline-derived CDR1 and CDR2 are SGHRS and YFSETQ. Here the CDR3 DNA reads TGCGCCAGCAGCTTGGCCGACAGGGCAGGTGAGCAGTTCTTC. Amino acid sequence: CASSLADRAGEQFF.

V usage is TRBV7-2 and J usage is TRBJ1-2; D is unclear. The germline V gene has CDR1 SGHTA and CDR2 FQGNSA. The germline V and J ends were trimmed by 0 bases and 3 bases, with 11 bases remaining between them. This CDR3 is 15 amino acids long. CDR3 coding DNA: TGTGCCAGCAGCTTAGCGAGGCGGCAGTACTATGGCTACACCTTC. Its translation is CASSLARRQYYGYTF.

The chain uses TRBV5-4 and TRBJ1-6; TRBD1 aligns across 7 bases. The CDR3 consists of 16 residues. The V segment lost 2 bases and the J segment 5 bases; nucleotides outside the gene matches: 7. Germline V gene lookup returns CDR1 SGHNT and CDR2 YYREEE (reference sequence). The CDR3 region is CASSFPSGTDNSPLHF. CDR3 nucleotide sequence: TGTGCCAGCAGCTTTCCCTCCGGGACAGATAATTCACCCCTCCACTTT.

The genes are TRBV12-3 or TRBV12-4 and TRBJ2-7; possibly TRBD2 for D (6 bases). CDR3 length: 13 amino acids. With 8 bases removed from V and 2 bases from J, the gap between germline ends came to 13 bases. CDR3 amino acids: CASAGSGAYEQYF. As DNA, the CDR3 is TGTGCCAGCGCCGGTAGCGGAGCCTACGAGCAGTACTTC.

This chain uses TRBV7-9 with TRBJ2-2; 8 bases line up with TRBD1. J gave up 7 bases and V 5 bases, and 12 bases lay outside the gene matches. Germline CDR1 reads SEHNR; CDR2 reads FQNEAQ (reference sequence). CDR3 length: 16 amino acids. CDR3 region: CASSSNEDRDDGELFF. The CDR3 nucleotides read TGTGCCAGCAGCAGCAACGAGGACAGGGATGACGGGGAGCTGTTTTTT.

The V gene is TRBV4-1, the J gene TRBJ2-3; the D gene is possibly TRBD2 (5 bases). The V end lost 3 bases, the J end lost 2 bases, and 9 bases lay between the germline ends. The CDR3 spans 14 residues. Germline V gene data show CDR1 as MGHRA and CDR2 as YSYEKL. This CDR3 is CASSHGGFTDTQYF. CDR3 DNA: TGCGCCAGCAGCCACGGAGGCTTCACAGATACGCAGTATTTT.

CDR3 nucleotides: TGTGCCAGCAGCCGAGGGCAATCGGATTCACCCCTCCACTTT. This gives the protein CASSRGQSDSPLHF. The rearrangement links TRBV7-9 to TRBJ1-6; D unresolved. This CDR3 comprises 14 residues. V dropped 5 bases and J dropped 8 bases, with 13 bases sitting between them. Germline CDR1 is SEHNR and CDR2 is FQNEAQ (reference sequence).

The V gene is TRBV7-8, the J gene TRBJ1-1, with 8 bases lining up with TRBD1. Germline assignment: CDR1 SGHVS and CDR2 FQNEAQ. Trimming cost V 1 base and J 5 bases; bases outside gene matches: 6. The CDR3 loop spans 15 amino acids. DNA for the CDR3: TGTGCCAGCAGCTTAGAAGGACAGGGATTTACTGAAGCTTTCTTT. Protein sequence: CASSLEGQGFTEAFF.

The J gene is TRBJ2-7, the V gene TRBV27; perhaps TRBD2 as D (5 bases). V was trimmed by 5 bases and J by 0 bases, leaving 8 bases between them. Looked up from germline, CDR1 is MNHEY and CDR2 is SMNVEV (reference sequence). The CDR3 is made up of 13 amino acids. The CDR3 sequence: CASSPRASYEQYF. CDR3 nucleotides: TGTGCCAGCAGTCCGAGGGCCTCCTACGAGCAGTACTTC.